The entry below describes one T cell receptor (beta chain). This sample was taken from a study of blood T cell repertoires in COVID-19. The V segment lost 4 bases and the J segment 7 bases; nucleotides outside the gene matches: 3. Germline V gene sequence: CDR1 SGHRS, CDR2 YFSETQ. This CDR3 comprises 15 residues. Sequenced by immunoSEQ multiplex PCR; TCRdb stores in-frame clones only, minus some. Among around 53,000 clones listed, approximately 90% were seen once. This TCR was sampled from a woman in her sixties with COVID-19, enrolled during active disease. Sequenced material: peripheral blood. V and J are TRBV5-1 and TRBJ2-1; 15 bases agree with TRBD2. CDR3 DNA: TGCGCCAGCAGCCCGGGGACTAGCGGGAGGAATGAGCAGTTCTTC. Its protein product is CASSPGTSGRNEQFF.